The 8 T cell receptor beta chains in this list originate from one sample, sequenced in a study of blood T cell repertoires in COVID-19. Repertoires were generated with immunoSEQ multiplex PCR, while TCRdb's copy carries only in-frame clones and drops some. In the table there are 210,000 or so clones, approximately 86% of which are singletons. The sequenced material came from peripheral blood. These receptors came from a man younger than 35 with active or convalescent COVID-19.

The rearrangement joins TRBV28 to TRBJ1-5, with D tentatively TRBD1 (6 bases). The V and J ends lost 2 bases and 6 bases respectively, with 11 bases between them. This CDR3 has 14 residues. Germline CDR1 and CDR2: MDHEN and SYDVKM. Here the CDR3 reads CASSLPGETQPQHF. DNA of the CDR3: TGTGCCAGCAGTTTACCAGGGGAAACTCAGCCCCAGCATTTT. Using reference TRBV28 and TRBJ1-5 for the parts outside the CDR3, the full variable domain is DVKVTQSSRYLVKRTGEKVFLECVQDMDHENMFWYRQDPGLGLRLIYFSYDVKMKEKGDIPEGYSVSREKKERFSLILESASTNQTSMYLCASSLPGETQPQHFGDGTRLSIL.

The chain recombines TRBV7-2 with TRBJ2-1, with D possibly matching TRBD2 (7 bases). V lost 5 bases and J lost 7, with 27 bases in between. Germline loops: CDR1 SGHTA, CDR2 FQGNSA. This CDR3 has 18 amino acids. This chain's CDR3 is CASSKNRGGGPIGNEQFF. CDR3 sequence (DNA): TGTGCCAGCAGCAAGAATCGAGGGGGAGGGCCAATTGGAAATGAGCAGTTCTTC. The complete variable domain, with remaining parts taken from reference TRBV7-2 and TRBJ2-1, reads GAGVSQSPSNKVTEKGKDVELRCDPISGHTALYWYRQSLGQGLEFLIYFQGNSAPDKSGLPSDRFSAERTGGSVSTLTIQRTQQEDSAVYLCASSKNRGGGPIGNEQFFGPGTRLTVL.

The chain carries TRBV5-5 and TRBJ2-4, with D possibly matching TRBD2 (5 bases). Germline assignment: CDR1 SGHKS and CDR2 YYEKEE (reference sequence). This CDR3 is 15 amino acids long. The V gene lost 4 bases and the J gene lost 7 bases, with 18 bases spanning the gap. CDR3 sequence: CASSGTPTSGNIQYF. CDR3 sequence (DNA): TGTGCCAGCAGCGGCACCCCCACGTCGGGGAACATTCAGTACTTC. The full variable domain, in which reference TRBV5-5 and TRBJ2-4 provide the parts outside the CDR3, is DAGVTQSPTHLIKTRGQQVTLRCSPISGHKSVSWYQQVLGQGPQFIFQYYEKEERGRGNFPDRFSARQFPNYSSELNVNALLLGDSALYLCASSGTPTSGNIQYFGAGTRLSVL.

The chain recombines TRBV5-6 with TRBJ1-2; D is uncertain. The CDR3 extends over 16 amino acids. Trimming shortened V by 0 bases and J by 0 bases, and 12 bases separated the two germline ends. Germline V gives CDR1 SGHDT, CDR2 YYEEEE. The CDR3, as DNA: TGTGCCAGCAGCTTGGCGACGGGGAGAGCTAACTATGGCTACACCTTC. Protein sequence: CASSLATGRANYGYTF. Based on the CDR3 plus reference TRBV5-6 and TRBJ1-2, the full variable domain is DAGVTQSPTHLIKTRGQQVTLRCSPKSGHDTVSWYQQALGQGPQFIFQYYEEEERQRGNFPDRFSGHQFPNYSSELNVNALLLGDSALYLCASSLATGRANYGYTFGSGTRLTVV.

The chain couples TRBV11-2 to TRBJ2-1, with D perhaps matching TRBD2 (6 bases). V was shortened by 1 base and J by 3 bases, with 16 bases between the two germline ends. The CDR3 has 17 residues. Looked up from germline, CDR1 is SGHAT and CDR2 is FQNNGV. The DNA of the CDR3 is TGTGCCAGCAGCTTAGCGTTCGGCGGGAACCTCTACAATGAGCAGTTCTTC. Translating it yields CASSLAFGGNLYNEQFF.

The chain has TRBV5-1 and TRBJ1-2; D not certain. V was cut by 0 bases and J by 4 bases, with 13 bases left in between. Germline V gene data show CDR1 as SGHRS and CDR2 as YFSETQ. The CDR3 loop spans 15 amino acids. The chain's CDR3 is CASSLAMGGGYGYTF. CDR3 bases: TGCGCCAGCAGCTTGGCCATGGGCGGAGGCTATGGCTACACCTTC. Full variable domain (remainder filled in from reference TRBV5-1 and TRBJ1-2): KAGVTQTPRYLIKTRGQQVTLSCSPISGHRSVSWYQQTPGQGLQFLFEYFSETQRNKGNFPGRFSGRQFSNSRSEMNVSTLELGDSALYLCASSLAMGGGYGYTFGSGTRLTVV.

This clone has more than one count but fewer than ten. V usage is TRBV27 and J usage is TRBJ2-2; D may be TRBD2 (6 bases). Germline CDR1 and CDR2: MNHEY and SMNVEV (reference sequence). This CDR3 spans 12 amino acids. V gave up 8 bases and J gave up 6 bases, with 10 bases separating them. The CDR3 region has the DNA TGTGCCAGCCGCGGGATCTCCGGGGAGCTGTTTTTT. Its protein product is CASRGISGELFF.

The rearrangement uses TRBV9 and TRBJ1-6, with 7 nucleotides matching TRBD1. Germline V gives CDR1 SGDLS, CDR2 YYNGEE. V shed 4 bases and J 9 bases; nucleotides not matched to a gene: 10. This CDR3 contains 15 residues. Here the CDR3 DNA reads TGTGCCAGCAGCCATGACAGGGACCTGAGTTCACCCCTCCACTTT. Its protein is CASSHDRDLSSPLHF.